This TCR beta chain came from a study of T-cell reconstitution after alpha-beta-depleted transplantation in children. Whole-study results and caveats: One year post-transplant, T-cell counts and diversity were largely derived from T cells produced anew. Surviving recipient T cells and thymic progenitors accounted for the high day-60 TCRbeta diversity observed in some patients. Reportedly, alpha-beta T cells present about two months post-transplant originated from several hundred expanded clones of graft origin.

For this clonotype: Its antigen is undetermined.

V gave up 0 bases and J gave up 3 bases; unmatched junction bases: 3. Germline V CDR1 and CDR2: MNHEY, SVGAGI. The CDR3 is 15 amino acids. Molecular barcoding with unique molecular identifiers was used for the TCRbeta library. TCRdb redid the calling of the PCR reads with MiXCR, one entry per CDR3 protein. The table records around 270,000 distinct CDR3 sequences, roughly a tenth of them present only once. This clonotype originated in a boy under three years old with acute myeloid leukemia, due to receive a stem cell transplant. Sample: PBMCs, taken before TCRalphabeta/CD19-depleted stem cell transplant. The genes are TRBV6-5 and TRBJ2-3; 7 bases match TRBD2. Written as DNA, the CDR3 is TGTGCCAGCAGTTACTCTGGGACTACAACAGATACGCAGTATTTT. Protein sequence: CASSYSGTTTDTQYF.